The present entry profiles one TCR beta chain with its context. CD4+ cells were split into CD45RA+ naive and CD45RA-negative memory subsets. The data originate from a study of shared clonotypes between healthy human individuals. V lost 4 bases to trimming and J lost 8 bases; unmatched junction nucleotides: 4. The CDR3 loop spans 14 amino acids. The germline CDR1 and CDR2 sequences are SGHNT and YYREEE (reference sequence). Method: immunoSEQ multiplex PCR; TCRdb's copy keeps in-frame clones and lacks some. The sample consists of approximately 2.1 million clones, roughly 93% of them appearing once. Specimen: naive CD4+ T cells from PBMCs. Subset reported: CD45RA+ positively selected. This TCR was recovered from a man aged 18 to 29 in good health. Some clones in this sample may be carry-over from other donors' samples. The chain has TRBV5-4 and TRBJ1-4; 11 nucleotides line up with TRBD1. Here the CDR3 DNA reads TGTGCCAGCAGCCCGGACAGGGGGCGGGAAAAACTGTTTTTT. Protein product: CASSPDRGREKLFF.